Presented here are 19 T cell receptor beta chains from one specimen sequenced in a study of CD8+CD57+ T cells in acquired aplastic anemia. The TCR beta profiling, which covered VDJ combination and CDR3 sequence, was carried out using genomic DNA as the template. MiXCR, run by TCRdb on the reads, gives a single entry per CDR3 protein. The sample includes 400,000 to 450,000 distinct CDR3 sequences, 65% to 80% seen only once; the top ten take 3.5% to 4.5%. The specimen was sorted CD4+, CD8+, or CD8+CD57+ T cells (not recorded which) from PBMCs. The origin of the receptors is a human donor in good health, serving as a control.

This clonotype has at least ten counts. The genes are TRBV20-1 and TRBJ1-3, with D possibly matching TRBD1 (5 bases). The CDR3 totals 16 residues. V was trimmed by 1 base and J by 0 bases, leaving 13 bases between them. Germline V gene sequence: CDR1 DFQATT, CDR2 SNEGSKA (reference sequence). Here the CDR3 DNA reads TGCAGTGCTAGAGGCGGGGACGGCCACTCTGGAAACACCATATATTTT. Translated: CSARGGDGHSGNTIYF.

V and J are TRBV7-2 and TRBJ1-6; TRBD1 might be the D (5 bases). The CDR3 has 16 amino acids. Germline V CDR1 and CDR2: SGHTA, FQGNSA. Trimming removed 5 bases from V and 15 bases from J, with 26 bases in between. This CDR3 reads CASSKGSREGSGNLHF. The CDR3 coding sequence is TGTGCCAGCAGCAAAGGTAGCAGGGAGGGATCTGGAAACCTCCACTTT.

The gene calls are TRBV20-1 and TRBJ2-3, with TRBD1 as a possible D gene (6 bases). The CDR3 is 13 amino acids. CDR1 DFQATT and CDR2 SNEGSKA come from the germline V gene (reference sequence). The CDR3 here is CSVGGQITDTQYF. In nucleotides, the CDR3 is TGCAGCGTTGGAGGACAGATCACAGATACGCAGTATTTT.

The J gene is TRBJ1-4, the V gene TRBV19; TRBD1 matches 8 bases. J gave up 8 bases and V 6 bases, and 5 bases lay outside the gene matches. The CDR3 is 13 amino acids. CDR1 and CDR2 from the germline V gene are LNHDA and SQIVND (reference sequence). The CDR3: CASREDRDEKLFF. The CDR3 nucleotides are TGTGCCAGTAGGGAGGACAGGGACGAAAAACTGTTTTTT.

This clonotype was seen a few times. This chain links TRBV11-2 with TRBJ1-2; D is uncertain. The CDR3 totals 13 residues. Germline V CDR1 and CDR2: SGHAT, FQNNGV. The V end was cut by 5 bases, the J end by 12 bases, with 19 bases between. CDR3 sequence (DNA): TGTGCCAGCAGCCACCTGGACCAGGCTGGAAACACCTTC. Protein: CASSHLDQAGNTF.

As concerns this clonotype: Given the absence of the conserved phenylalanine or tryptophan at the CDR3 end, a read error is likely. The DNA is omitted, as the CDR3 cannot be located on it reliably, and the CDR3 follows TCRdb's listing. The chain recombines TRBV7-2 with TRBJ2-3. Germline assignment: CDR1 SGHTA and CDR2 FQGNSA. The CDR3 numbers 12 amino acids, ends counted. This CDR3 reads CASSLRTDEPYV.

As regards this clonotype: This may be a read error, as it is one base from a much larger clone. V is TRBV6-5 and J is TRBJ2-3, with a weak D call TRBD1 (5 bases). The CDR3 has 12 residues. Trimming left V 10 bases short and J 0 bases short, with 8 bases between. Germline V gives CDR1 MNHEY, CDR2 SVGAGI. The CDR3 here is CAIRASTDTQYF. The CDR3 nucleotides read TGTGCCATCAGGGCTAGCACAGATACGCAGTATTTT.

This clonotype was recorded at least ten times. V is TRBV18 and J is TRBJ1-6, with D possibly being TRBD1 (5 bases). The CDR3 has 14 amino acids. Between the trimmed V and J ends, which lost 3 bases and 5 bases, there was a span of 8 bases. Germline assignment: CDR1 KGHSH and CDR2 LQKENI. CDR3 protein: CASSPQGDNSPLHF. For the CDR3, the DNA is TGTGCCAGCTCACCCCAGGGAGATAATTCACCCCTCCACTTT.

This rearrangement joins TRBV5-1 to TRBJ2-5; a possible D gene is TRBD2 (5 bases). CDR1 is SGHRS and CDR2 is YFSETQ in the germline V gene. The CDR3 covers 15 residues. V lost 7 bases to trimming and J lost 4 bases, with 20 bases between them. As DNA, the CDR3 is TGCGCCAGCGCTCGGCATGGGAGTAACGGAGAGACCCAGTACTTC. Translated: CASARHGSNGETQYF.

This sequence joins TRBV7-2 and TRBJ1-5; the D gene is possibly TRBD1 (5 bases). V was shortened by 5 bases and J by 16 bases, with 27 bases between the two germline ends. The CDR3 has 15 residues. Germline loops: CDR1 SGHTA, CDR2 FQGNSA. CDR3 in amino acids: CASSLGGGNSRHTHF. The CDR3 DNA follows: TGTGCCAGCAGCCTCGGTGGGGGGAACTCTCGACACACCCATTTT.

The gene calls are TRBV25-1 and TRBJ2-5; 15 nucleotides line up with TRBD2. This CDR3 spans 14 amino acids. V shed 6 bases and J 9 bases; nucleotides not matched to a gene: 5. Germline CDR1 is MGHDK and CDR2 is SYGVNS. Here the CDR3 DNA reads TGTGCCAGCAGCGGACTAGCGGGGGGGCTGGCCCAGTACTTC. It translates to CASSGLAGGLAQYF.

On this clonotype: Its ends do not fully match the called genes, so a read error is possible. The V and J genes are TRBV29-1 and TRBJ1-2; D uncertain. The germline V gene encodes CDR1 SQVTM and CDR2 ANQGSEA. There are 11 residues in the CDR3. The CDR3 is CSVEDRDGYTF. The CDR3 DNA reads TGCAGCGTGGAAGACCGAGATGGCTACACCTTC.

The rearrangement links TRBV20-1 to TRBJ1-1; D might be TRBD1 (6 bases). The CDR3 contains 14 residues. The V end lost 6 bases, the J end lost 6 bases, and 20 bases lay between the germline ends. Germline CDR1 reads DFQATT; CDR2 reads SNEGSKA (reference sequence). CDR3 nucleotide sequence: TGCAGTGCGGGACAACTCGGAGATACGCCTGAAGCTTTCTTT. This translates into CSAGQLGDTPEAFF.

A note on this clonotype: One junction end does not reproduce the germline sequence, and a read error may be involved. The chain is built from TRBV9 and TRBJ2-3; 9 bases are shared with TRBD2. The germline V gene encodes CDR1 SGDLS and CDR2 YYNGEE. The CDR3 consists of 13 residues. CDR3: CASSPAGGAREAF. CDR3 nucleotide sequence: TGTGCCAGCAGCCCGGCGGGGGGGGCTCGTGAAGCTTTT. The entire variable domain, with the rest obtained from reference TRBV9 and TRBJ2-3, is as follows: DSGVTQTPKHLITATGQRVTLRCSPRSGDLSVYWYQQSLDQGLQFLIQYYNGEERAKGNILERFSAQQFPDLHSELNLSSLELGDSALYFCASSPAGGAREAFGPGTRLTVL.

The chain uses TRBV2 and TRBJ2-2; the D gene is possibly TRBD1 (5 bases). CDR1 is SNHLY and CDR2 is FYNNEI in the germline V gene. This CDR3 comprises 15 residues. This CDR3 is CSGSRQGGITGELFF. The CDR3 region has the DNA TGTTCTGGCAGCCGGCAGGGTGGGATCACCGGGGAGCTGTTTTTT.

This clonotype was seen repeatedly, ten times or more. The V and J genes are TRBV10-2 and TRBJ2-1; 9 positions agree with TRBD2. The germline V gene has CDR1 WSHSY and CDR2 SAAADI. J gave up 3 bases and V 5 bases, and 8 bases lay outside the gene matches. The CDR3 loop spans 16 amino acids. The CDR3 coding sequence is TGCGCCAGCAGTACTCCGGGACTAGCTTTCTACAATGAGCAGTTCTTC. Translated: CASSTPGLAFYNEQFF.

The sample holds many counts of this clonotype. The chain carries TRBV20-1 and TRBJ1-3; D remains unclear. This CDR3 has 14 amino acids. The V and J ends lost 0 bases and 1 base respectively, with 7 bases between them. CDR1 and CDR2 (germline): DFQATT, SNEGSKA (reference sequence). In nucleotides, the CDR3 is TGCAGTGCTAGAGATCTGGTTTCTGGAAACACCATATATTTT. Translating it yields CSARDLVSGNTIYF.

About this clonotype: A much larger clone lies a single base off, so this may be a read error. V usage is TRBV4-1 and J usage is TRBJ2-1; 10 nucleotides agree with TRBD2. This CDR3 has 16 residues. From germline, CDR1 is MGHRA and CDR2 YSYEKL. In DNA, the CDR3 is TGCGCCAGCAGCCAAGGTGTTGTAGCGGGGGGCTATGAGCGGTTCTTC. Residues: CASSQGVVAGGYERFF.

On this clonotype itself: An end of the junction does not agree with germline; a read error may underlie this. V usage is TRBV12-3 or TRBV12-4 and J usage is TRBJ2-6; D tentatively fits TRBD1 or TRBD2 (6 bases each). This CDR3 is built from 16 residues. The CDR3 DNA follows: TGCGCCGGCAGCCAAGATAGGGGGGCTGGGGCCAACGTCCTGACTTTC. Protein: CAGSQDRGAGANVLTF.